The next 26 T cell receptor beta chains were all read from a single sample in a study of monozygotic twins with cystic fibrosis. Sequenced by immunoSEQ multiplex PCR; TCRdb stores in-frame clones only, minus some. The repertoire includes approximately 14,000 clones, approximately 98% of them detected once, and 0.41% sits in the top ten. The material sequenced was blood. The origin of the receptors is a girl aged 2 to 9 with cystic fibrosis.

The V gene is TRBV21-1, the J gene TRBJ2-1; the table's TRBD1 call for D was not verified on the DNA. TRBV21-1 is tagged as a pseudogene. The CDR3 consists of 17 residues. The CDR3 nucleotides are TGTGCCAGCAGCAAAGCCCCCGGACAGGCCAGTAGGAATGAGCAGTTCTTC. It encodes CASSKAPGQASRNEQFF.

The CDR3 here is CASSAGPWGAGNTIYF. CDR3 sequence (DNA): TGCGCCAGCAGTGCGGGTCCCTGGGGGGCTGGAAACACCATATATTTT. The chain has TRBV10-2 and TRBJ1-3; maybe TRBD1 (5 bases). Trimming took off 4 bases at V and 2 bases at J, with 15 bases between the two ends. CDR3 length: 16 residues. From germline, CDR1 is WSHSY and CDR2 SAAADI.

About this clone itself: One end of the junction fails to match germline, which may point to a read error. This sample includes further DNA sequences coding for the same CDR3. The rearrangement links TRBV29-1 to TRBJ2-4, with TRBD1 identical over 7 bases. Germline CDR1 SQVTM, CDR2 ANQGSEA. This CDR3 has 13 amino acids. The CDR3 DNA is TGCAGTGTTGTAAAGGGGGCGCAAGACATTCAGTACTTC. It codes for CSVVKGAQDIQYF. Based on the CDR3 plus reference TRBV29-1 and TRBJ2-4, the full variable domain is SAVISQKPSRDICQRGTSLTIQCQVDSQVTMMFWYRQQPGQSLTLIATANQGSEATYESGFVIDKFPISRPNLTFSTLTVSNMSPEDSSIYLCSVVKGAQDIQYFGAGTRLSVL.

The chain links TRBV4-2 to TRBJ2-2, with 10 bases aligning to TRBD1. V trimming: 1 base; J trimming: 3 bases; junction bases outside the gene matches: 2. Germline V gene sequence: CDR1 LGHNA, CDR2 YNFKEQ. The CDR3 consists of 16 residues. CDR3 in DNA: TGTGCCAGCAGCCAAGTTGGACAGGGGGACACCGGGGAGCTGTTTTTT. This encodes CASSQVGQGDTGELFF.

The rearrangement links TRBV9 to TRBJ1-4, with D maybe TRBD1 (6 bases). Trimming left V 3 bases short and J 0 bases short, with 9 bases between. The CDR3 sequence is 15 residues long. Germline loops: CDR1 SGDLS, CDR2 YYNGEE. This CDR3 reads CASSEGQSTNEKLFF. For the CDR3, the DNA is TGTGCCAGCAGCGAGGGACAATCAACTAATGAAAAACTGTTTTTT.

V is TRBV6-1 and J is TRBJ2-7, with a weak D call TRBD1 (6 bases). V was pared by 6 bases and J by 3 bases, with 12 bases between. CDR3 length: 13 residues. CDR1 is MNHNS, CDR2 SASEGT, per germline. CDR3 DNA: TGTGCCAGCAGAACCGACAGGTTCTACGAGCAGTACTTC. Its translation: CASRTDRFYEQYF.

Here the CDR3 DNA reads TGCGCCAGCAGCCAACTTACAGGGGGTCAAGAGACCCAGTACTTC. Its translation is CASSQLTGGQETQYF. This chain joins TRBV4-3 and TRBJ2-5, with 8 bases matching TRBD1. The CDR3 loop spans 15 amino acids. The V gene's germline CDR1 is LGHNA and CDR2 YSLEER. J lost 2 bases, V lost 2 bases, and 4 bases had no gene match.

CDR3 loop: CASSPATGKNTEAFF. The CDR3 DNA reads TGTGCCAGCAGTCCTGCGACAGGGAAGAACACTGAAGCTTTCTTT. This chain joins TRBV28 and TRBJ1-1; TRBD1 aligns across 7 bases. Per germline, CDR1 MDHEN and CDR2 SYDVKM. Germline trimming cut 5 bases from V and 1 base from J; bases unmatched to any gene: 7. The CDR3 has 15 amino acids.

As for this clone: Mismatch with germline at one junction end may stem from a read error. The chain's CDR3 is CASSAVTSGPPHYEQYF. The CDR3 DNA is TGTGCTAGCAGCGCTGTGACTAGCGGGCCGCCCCACTACGAGCAGTACTTC. The chain is built from TRBV7-7 and TRBJ2-7; 10 nucleotides match TRBD2. From germline, CDR1 is SSHAT and CDR2 FNYEAQ (reference sequence). The CDR3 consists of 17 residues.

The CDR3 bases are TGCGCCAGCAGCTTGGCTATGGGCCAAGAGACCCAGTACTTC. Translating it yields CASSLAMGQETQYF. This chain joins TRBV5-1 and TRBJ2-5; no clear D. Trimming stripped 0 bases from V and 1 base from J, with 7 bases between. This CDR3 contains 14 residues. Germline assignment: CDR1 SGHRS and CDR2 YFSETQ.

CDR3 residues: CASSRDRVGNEQFF. CDR3 nucleotides: TGTGCCAGCAGCCGGGACAGGGTAGGCAATGAGCAGTTCTTC. J is TRBJ2-1 and V is TRBV7-2; TRBD1 agrees at 9 bases. With 5 bases clipped from V and 6 bases from J, the junction kept 5 bases outside the gene matches. The germline V gene encodes CDR1 SGHTA and CDR2 FQGNSA. The length of the CDR3 is 14 residues.

V and J are TRBV6-5 and TRBJ1-5; maybe TRBD1 (5 bases). Germline V gene lookup returns CDR1 MNHEY and CDR2 SVGAGI. This CDR3 comprises 13 residues. Trimming left V 7 bases short and J 4 bases short, with 11 bases between. The CDR3 sequence: CASTPGWNQPQHF. The CDR3 DNA is TGTGCCAGCACACCAGGGTGGAATCAGCCCCAGCATTTT.

The gene calls are TRBV5-6 and TRBJ2-5; weak D call: TRBD1 (5 bases). The germline V gene encodes CDR1 SGHDT and CDR2 YYEEEE. Trimming removed 0 bases from V and 3 bases from J, with 9 bases in between. This CDR3 spans 14 amino acids. CDR3 residues: CASSLEGREETQYF. CDR3 DNA: TGTGCCAGCAGCTTGGAGGGCAGGGAAGAGACCCAGTACTTC.

J is TRBJ2-6 and V is TRBV6-5; weak D call: TRBD2 (6 bases). V was cut by 6 bases and J by 1 base, with 10 bases left in between. The CDR3 extends over 15 amino acids. Germline assignment: CDR1 MNHEY and CDR2 SVGAGI. The CDR3 sequence is CASRAGLSGANVLTF. CDR3 coding DNA: TGTGCCAGCAGAGCGGGTCTTTCTGGGGCCAACGTCCTGACTTTC.

The J gene is TRBJ1-5, the V gene TRBV19; tentative D call: TRBD1 (6 bases). This CDR3 region has 15 residues. Trimming took off 1 base at V and 6 bases at J, with 13 bases between the two ends. Germline V gene data show CDR1 as LNHDA and CDR2 as SQIVND (reference sequence). The CDR3 DNA is TGTGCCAGTAGTATAGTTCCGGGGGACACTCAGCCCCAGCATTTT. It encodes CASSIVPGDTQPQHF. The full variable domain, completed using reference TRBV19 and TRBJ1-5, is DGGITQSPKYLFRKEGQNVTLSCEQNLNHDAMYWYRQDPGQGLRLIYYSQIVNDFQKGDIAEGYSVSREKKESFPLTVTSAQKNPTAFYLCASSIVPGDTQPQHFGDGTRLSIL.

The V call is TRBV21-1, the J call TRBJ2-2; the D call of TRBD2 is as the table states it, not checked on the DNA. TRBV21-1 represents a pseudogene. The CDR3 has 16 amino acids. The DNA for the CDR3 is TGTGCCAGCAGCAAGGGGAGCCAAGCGAACACCGGGGAGCTGTTTTTT. Amino acid sequence: CASSKGSQANTGELFF.

The rearrangement uses TRBV6-6 and TRBJ1-2; D remains ambiguous. V was clipped by 3 bases and J by 6 bases, with 17 bases between them. The CDR3 has 15 residues. The V gene's germline CDR1 is MNHNY and CDR2 SVGAGI (reference sequence). The CDR3 region has the DNA TGTGCCAGCAGTTATTTTCCGTATGGGGTAGATGGCTACACCTTC. Translated, it gives CASSYFPYGVDGYTF.

CDR3 DNA sequence: TGCGCCAGCAGCTTACTTACCGGGGGCGGACAGACCCAGTACTTC. It is translated as CASSLLTGGGQTQYF. This chain joins TRBV5-1 and TRBJ2-5; either TRBD1 or TRBD2 may fit D (6 bases each). V was clipped by 2 bases and J by 6 bases, with 17 bases between them. The CDR3 has 15 residues. Per germline, CDR1 SGHRS and CDR2 YFSETQ.

The chain couples TRBV5-4 to TRBJ1-2, with 9 positions matching TRBD1. The CDR3 has 15 amino acids. The germline V gene has CDR1 SGHNT and CDR2 YYREEE (reference sequence). V lost 5 bases to trimming and J lost 2 bases; unmatched junction nucleotides: 7. DNA for the CDR3: TGTGCCAGCAGAAACCGGGACAGGGAAAACTATGGCTACACCTTC. Protein sequence: CASRNRDRENYGYTF.

The CDR3 sequence: CASSLSSGEQFF. CDR3 bases: TGTGCCAGCAGCTTAAGCTCGGGAGAGCAGTTCTTC. The gene calls are TRBV13 and TRBJ2-1, with D possibly TRBD2 on 5 matching bases. CDR3 length: 12 residues. Deletions cut 2 bases from V and 10 bases from J, with 9 bases between. From germline, CDR1 is PRHDT and CDR2 FYEKMQ (reference sequence).

J is TRBJ2-3 and V is TRBV4-2, with 13 bases identical to TRBD2. CDR1 and CDR2 (germline): LGHNA, YNFKEQ. There are 16 residues in the CDR3. V lost 3 bases to trimming and J lost 4 bases; unmatched junction nucleotides: 4. The CDR3 coding sequence is TGTGCCAGCAGCCAGGAACTAGCGGGAGGGCCAGATACGCAGTATTTT. It yields the protein CASSQELAGGPDTQYF.

V usage is TRBV10-3 and J usage is TRBJ2-1; TRBD2 matches at 12 bases. CDR1 is ENHRY, CDR2 SYGVKD, per germline. CDR3 length: 15 residues. The V segment lost 5 bases and the J segment 8 bases; nucleotides outside the gene matches: 7. In DNA, the CDR3 is TGTGCCATCAGTAAAGGACTAGCGGGAAGGGATGAGCAGTTCTTC. Amino acids: CAISKGLAGRDEQFF.

The chain links TRBV10-3 to TRBJ1-5; D possibly corresponds to TRBD1 (5 bases). The CDR3 extends over 17 amino acids. Germline CDR1 and CDR2: ENHRY and SYGVKD. Trimming removed 6 bases at V and 5 bases at J, with 23 bases between. CDR3 nucleotides: TGTGCCATCAGCCCCTTTGGGCCCCTCGGGGACGATCAGCCCCAGCATTTT. This gives the protein CAISPFGPLGDDQPQHF.

The chain couples TRBV4-1 to TRBJ2-7; a possible D gene is TRBD2 (6 bases). The CDR3 consists of 15 residues. Germline assignment: CDR1 MGHRA and CDR2 YSYEKL. V was clipped by 4 bases and J by 1 base, with 14 bases between them. CDR3 bases: TGCGCCAGCAGCCTGGAGGGGCTGTCTTCCTACGAGCAGTACTTC. As protein: CASSLEGLSSYEQYF.

The chain uses TRBV13 and TRBJ1-3; a weak D match, TRBD1 (6 bases). Trimming pared 5 bases from V and 0 bases from J, leaving 14 bases between. Germline V lookup: CDR1 PRHDT, CDR2 FYEKMQ (reference sequence). The length of the CDR3 is 16 residues. CDR3 region: CASSPRGGRSGNTIYF. In nucleotides, the CDR3 is TGTGCCAGCAGCCCCCGGGGGGGGCGCTCTGGAAACACCATATATTTT.

The rearrangement joins TRBV6-5 to TRBJ1-2; 7 bases agree with TRBD1. Germline V gene data show CDR1 as MNHEY and CDR2 as SVGAGI. J was trimmed by 2 bases and V by 10 bases; bases with no gene match: 4. The CDR3 sequence is 12 residues long. The CDR3 protein is CATKQGNYGYTF. CDR3 sequence (DNA): TGTGCCACGAAACAGGGGAACTATGGCTACACCTTC.